Following are 28 T cell receptor beta chains from one sample sequenced in a study of T cell clonality in common variable immunodeficiency. The assay was immunoSEQ multiplex PCR, and TCRdb's table has in-frame clones only and misses some. The sample contains some 40,000 clones, none of them singletons. Sequencing was carried out using peripheral blood mononuclear cells. The origin of the receptors is a person between 18 and 75 years old in good health.

This clone appeared many times. The CDR3 end falls 3 residues outside the read, so it is completed with the germline J gene. The genes are TRBV5-1 and TRBJ2-5, with D unclear. Trimming took 3 bases from V and 5 from J, leaving 11 bases between them. The CDR3 covers 13 residues. CDR1 is SGHRS and CDR2 is YFSETQ in the germline V gene. CDR3: CASSYTTVETQYF. The sequenced part of the CDR3 DNA is TGCGCCAGCAGCTACACCACCGTGGAGACC.

This clone has a count of ten or more. The CDR3 goes on 3 residues after the read ends, and that part is filled in from the germline J gene. The rearrangement joins TRBV19 to TRBJ2-4, with D perhaps TRBD2 (5 bases). CDR3 length: 13 amino acids. Trimming cost V 2 bases and J 8 bases, with 10 bases left between them. CDR1 is LNHDA and CDR2 is SQIVND in the germline V gene (reference sequence). CDR3 sequence reads: CASSIRGLHIQYF. The CDR3 bases that were read are TGTGCCAGTAGTATACGAGGGTTGCACATT.

This clone turned up a few times. Read coverage stops 3 residues before the CDR3 terminus; the germline J gene supplies the remainder. This sequence joins TRBV18 and TRBJ1-2; D unclear. Germline CDR1 and CDR2: KGHSH and LQKENI. This CDR3 has 15 amino acids. Incomplete CDR3 DNA: TGTGCCAGCTCACCCCCCTCCGGCGGGTGGTACGAC. Its translation is CASSPPSGGWYD. The full CDR3 reads CASSPPSGGWYDYTF. The whole variable domain, remainder taken from reference TRBV18 and TRBJ1-2, is NAGVMQNPRHLVRRRGQEARLRCSPMKGHSHVYWYRQLPEEGLKFMVYLQKENIIDESGMPKERFSAEFPKEGPSILRIQQVVRGDSAAYFCASSPPSGGWYDYTFGSGTRLTVV.

In this sample, this clone turned up many times. The read terminates 3 residues before the CDR3 end, so the remaining end is supplied by the germline J gene. The chain joins TRBV30 to TRBJ2-4; D might be TRBD2 (6 bases). Trimming removed 0 bases from V and 0 bases from J, with 15 bases in between. This CDR3 comprises 17 residues. Germline V gene data show CDR1 as GTSNPN and CDR2 as SVGIG (reference sequence). The sequenced CDR3 bases are TGTGCCTGGAGTGTAGTTCTCGGGGGACGAGCCAAAAACATT. It encodes CAWSVVLGGRAKNI. The full CDR3 protein reads CAWSVVLGGRAKNIQYF.

This clone was seen repeatedly, ten times or more. The CDR3 region is CASSFQGTSSYNEQFF. The sequenced part of the CDR3 DNA is TGCGCCAGCAGCTTTCAGGGGACGAGCTCCTACAATGAG. The chain is built from TRBV5-1 and TRBJ2-1; a possible D gene is TRBD1 (6 bases). Read data end 3 residues before the CDR3 end; the end is taken from the germline J gene. The CDR3 consists of 16 residues. CDR1 SGHRS and CDR2 YFSETQ come from the germline V gene. V dropped 2 bases and J dropped 0 bases, with 12 bases sitting between them. Full variable domain (rest looked up from reference TRBV5-1 and TRBJ2-1): KAGVTQTPRYLIKTRGQQVTLSCSPISGHRSVSWYQQTPGQGLQFLFEYFSETQRNKGNFPGRFSGRQFSNSRSEMNVSTLELGDSALYLCASSFQGTSSYNEQFFGPGTRLTVL.

This clone was recorded at least ten times. The CDR3 goes on 3 residues after the read ends, and that part is filled in from the germline J gene. The V gene is TRBV27, the J gene TRBJ2-7; 7 bases agree with TRBD2. CDR3 size: 12 residues. V lost 4 bases, J lost 5 bases, and 2 bases stayed unmatched. Germline CDR1 MNHEY, CDR2 SMNVEV (reference sequence). The part of the CDR3 DNA that was read is TGTGCCAGCAGTTACGCGGGGGACGAG. Amino acids: CASSYAGDE. The full CDR3 protein reads CASSYAGDEQYF.

This clone was seen at least ten times. Partial CDR3 DNA: TGCAGTGCTCAGGGACTAGCGGGATTTAGCACAGATACG. Protein product: CSAQGLAGFSTDT. The entire CDR3 protein reads CSAQGLAGFSTDTQYF. V usage is TRBV20-1 and J usage is TRBJ2-3, with 13 bases identical to TRBD2. Read data end 3 residues before the CDR3 end; the end is taken from the germline J gene. This CDR3 contains 16 residues. Germline assignment: CDR1 DFQATT and CDR2 SNEGSKA (reference sequence). Trimming cost V 5 bases and J 0 bases; bases outside gene matches: 5.

The table lists this clone with a few counts. Given a much more abundant clone one base away, this may be a read error. The sequenced fragment ends 3 residues before the CDR3 boundary, so the rest is inferred from the germline J gene. The chain employs TRBV18 and TRBJ2-2, with 8 bases lining up with TRBD1. The CDR3 contains 16 residues. Germline loops: CDR1 KGHSH, CDR2 LQKENI. The sequenced part of the CDR3 DNA is TGTGCCAGCTCTCGGGGACAGGCCGCAACTAATGAAAAG. This translates into CASSRGQAATNEK. The CDR3, in full, reads CASSRGQAATNEKLFF.

At least ten counts were recorded for this clone. The observed sequence ends 3 residues before the CDR3 terminus, with the missing tail filled in from the germline J gene. This chain joins TRBV19 and TRBJ1-2, with D possibly TRBD1 on 5 matching bases. In germline, CDR1 is LNHDA, CDR2 SQIVND (reference sequence). The CDR3 is made up of 15 amino acids. Trimming cost V 4 bases and J 3 bases, with 15 bases left between them. CDR3: CASSTRQLLHYGYTF. Incomplete CDR3 DNA: TGTGCCAGTAGTACCCGACAGCTCCTTCACTATGGC.

This clone was picked up a small number of times. The read terminates 3 residues ahead of where the CDR3 ends, so the germline J gene completes it. The chain carries TRBV18 and TRBJ1-1; 7 nucleotides line up with TRBD1. Germline V gives CDR1 KGHSH, CDR2 LQKENI. The CDR3 consists of 14 residues. CDR3 DNA (partial): TGTGCCAGCTCACAGGGGGCCCAAACCTACGAG. Protein sequence: CASSQGAQTYE. The entire CDR3 reads CASSQGAQTYEAFF.

For this clone: The CDR3 is cut off 3 residues early in the read; its end comes from the germline J gene. The chain carries TRBV30 and TRBJ1-1; possible D gene TRBD1, 5 bases. Germline-derived CDR1 and CDR2 are GTSNPN and SVGIG (reference sequence). The length of the CDR3 is 13 residues. CDR3 DNA (partial): TGTGCCTGGACCCCGGGACTAGCGAGACAA. Translating it yields CAWTPGLARQ. The whole CDR3 sequence is CAWTPGLARQAFF.

In its sample, this clone was seen a few times. The read ends 3 residues shy of where the CDR3 ends; the end is completed using the germline J gene. The chain joins TRBV7-6 to TRBJ1-4; weak D call: TRBD1 (6 bases). CDR3 length equals 15 residues. In germline, CDR1 is SGHVS, CDR2 FNYEAQ. This chain's CDR3 is CASSAGQPSLSPLFF. CDR3 DNA, as far as it was read: TGTGCCAGCAGCGCCGGACAGCCCTCACTTTCACCA.

This clone was counted only a few times. The read halts 3 residues ahead of the CDR3 end, with the missing end drawn from the germline J gene. The chain is built from TRBV19 and TRBJ1-2, with TRBD1 matching 11 bases. CDR1 and CDR2 (germline): LNHDA, SQIVND (reference sequence). CDR3 size: 14 residues. Unmatched junction bases numbered 7, after V lost 6 bases and J lost 7 bases. The DNA read from the CDR3 is TGTGCCAGTAGCAACGGACAGGGGGCTGGTGGC. It encodes CASSNGQGAGG. The CDR3, in full, reads CASSNGQGAGGYTF.

This clone was detected ten times or more. The read ends 3 residues early relative to the CDR3; the germline J gene fills the gap. The V call is TRBV7-2, the J call TRBJ2-1, with D possibly being TRBD1 (6 bases). The CDR3 is 15 residues long. Trimming left V 1 base short and J 5 bases short, with 12 bases between. The germline gives CDR1 SGHTA, CDR2 FQGNSA. The CDR3 here is CASSLGGGSHNEQFF. Partial CDR3 DNA: TGTGCCAGCAGCTTAGGTGGGGGCAGCCACAATGAG.

This clone came up many times. Coverage ceases 3 residues before the CDR3 finishes, and the germline J gene fills in the end. The chain combines TRBV5-1 with TRBJ1-4, with 7 bases aligning to TRBD1. The V segment lost 4 bases and the J segment 6 bases; nucleotides outside the gene matches: 12. Germline CDR1 SGHRS, CDR2 YFSETQ. This CDR3 contains 16 residues. This CDR3 reads CASSRDRPQGDEKLFF. The CDR3 DNA, read in part, is TGCGCCAGCAGCCGGGACAGACCGCAGGGGGATGAAAAA.

There are many counts of this clone. From the germline J gene comes the end of the CDR3, since the read stops 3 residues before it. The chain has TRBV19 and TRBJ2-2; maybe TRBD1 (10 bases). Per germline, CDR1 LNHDA and CDR2 SQIVND (reference sequence). Trimming pared 4 bases from V and 5 bases from J, leaving 32 bases between. The CDR3 spans 21 residues. The DNA read from the CDR3 is TGTGCCAGTAGTAACGACCGGGACAGGGGTATTAGCGGGAGTTTTACCGGGGAG. It codes for CASSNDRDRGISGSFTGE. The full-length CDR3 reads as CASSNDRDRGISGSFTGELFF.

This clone showed up many times. The read ends 3 residues early relative to the CDR3; the germline J gene fills the gap. The chain combines TRBV23-1 with TRBJ2-1, with 13 bases aligning to TRBD2. TRBV23-1 has ORF status, its function being uncertain. The CDR3 is 15 amino acids. With 2 bases clipped from V and 9 bases from J, the junction kept 4 bases outside the gene matches. The part of the CDR3 DNA that was read is TGCGCCAGCAGTCAACGGACTAGCGGGAGTGCTGAG. Translation: CASSQRTSGSAE. The whole CDR3 sequence is CASSQRTSGSAEQFF.

In its sample, this clone was seen many times. The read halts 3 residues ahead of the CDR3 end, with the missing end drawn from the germline J gene. The rearrangement links TRBV20-1 to TRBJ1-1, with TRBD1 matching over 7 bases. Germline V CDR1 and CDR2: DFQATT, SNEGSKA (reference sequence). This CDR3 comprises 15 residues. The ends lost 1 base at V and 5 bases at J; junction bases unmatched: 10. CDR3 bases read: TGCAGTGCTAGAGTTTGGAGGGGGCGCGAAACTGAA. This gives the protein CSARVWRGRETE. In full, the CDR3 is CSARVWRGRETEAFF.

This clone has at least ten counts. The read finishes 3 residues shy of the CDR3 end, and the germline J gene is used to complete it. The chain joins TRBV5-1 to TRBJ2-5; maybe TRBD1 (5 bases). The germline V gene has CDR1 SGHRS and CDR2 YFSETQ. The length of the CDR3 is 15 residues. V lost 5 bases and J 1 base, leaving 15 bases between the germline ends. Partial CDR3 DNA: TGCGCCAGCAGAAAAACCGACAGTTTCCAAGAGACC. Protein sequence: CASRKTDSFQET. The entire CDR3 sequence reads CASRKTDSFQETQYF.

This clone was seen repeatedly, ten times or more. CDR3 DNA, as far as it was read: TGTGCCACCAGGGGACTAGCTAGCCTTGAG. This encodes CATRGLASLE. The CDR3, in full, reads CATRGLASLEQFF. This chain joins TRBV24-1 and TRBJ2-1; 9 nucleotides agree with TRBD2. The read stops 3 residues short of the end of the CDR3; the missing end is completed from the germline J gene. Germline CDR1 KGHDR, CDR2 SFDVKD. The CDR3 has 13 amino acids. The trim removed 7 bases at V and 9 bases at J, leaving 6 bases unmatched.

Turning to this clone: Read coverage stops 3 residues before the CDR3 terminus; the germline J gene supplies the remainder. The chain links TRBV20-1 to TRBJ2-3; 10 positions match TRBD2. CDR1 and CDR2 (germline): DFQATT, SNEGSKA (reference sequence). CDR3 length equals 15 residues. CDR3 sequence reads: CSATPLLAGLETQYF. The covered CDR3 bases are TGCAGTGCTACGCCACTACTAGCGGGACTGGAGACG.

This clone appeared many times. The read halts 3 residues ahead of the CDR3 end, with the missing end drawn from the germline J gene. This sequence joins TRBV14 and TRBJ2-7; the D is unclear. The CDR3 loop spans 17 amino acids. V lost 0 bases, J lost 0 bases, and 15 bases lay in between. The germline CDR1 and CDR2 sequences are SGHDN and FVKESK. The DNA read from the CDR3 is TGTGCCAGCAGCCAAGAAGGTTGGCAGGCCCCCTCCTACGAG. This codes for CASSQEGWQAPSYE. The entire CDR3 reads CASSQEGWQAPSYEQYF.

A remark on this clone: The CDR3 end falls 3 residues outside the read, so it is completed with the germline J gene. Within the sample, other DNA sequences also encode this same CDR3. The chain is built from TRBV5-1 and TRBJ1-6; 9 bases map to TRBD1. This CDR3 has 15 amino acids. The germline gives CDR1 SGHRS, CDR2 YFSETQ. Trimming took 4 bases from V and 10 from J; bases not matched to a gene: 9. The sequenced CDR3 bases are TGCGCCAGCAGCGGGGGGGACAGGGTGACGTCACCC. Protein: CASSGGDRVTSP. In full, the CDR3 is CASSGGDRVTSPLHF. The full variable domain, its missing parts supplied by reference TRBV5-1 and TRBJ1-6, is KAGVTQTPRYLIKTRGQQVTLSCSPISGHRSVSWYQQTPGQGLQFLFEYFSETQRNKGNFPGRFSGRQFSNSRSEMNVSTLELGDSALYLCASSGGDRVTSPLHFGNGTRLTVT.

A remark on this clone: The CDR3 end is not reached by the read, which stops 3 residues before it; the germline J gene fills it in. V is TRBV19 and J is TRBJ1-1, with D possibly TRBD1 on 5 matching bases. Germline V gene lookup returns CDR1 LNHDA and CDR2 SQIVND (reference sequence). The CDR3 runs 13 residues. The CDR3 bases that were read are TGTGCCAGTTCGACCCGCTCAGGGTACGAG. It yields the protein CASSTRSGYE. The complete CDR3 reads CASSTRSGYEAFF.

This clone was detected a few times. The read finishes 3 residues shy of the CDR3 end, and the germline J gene is used to complete it. The V gene is TRBV7-8, the J gene TRBJ2-3; TRBD2 aligns across 13 bases. The CDR3 extends over 17 amino acids. Losses at the gene ends were 5 bases for V and 4 bases for J; bases not matched to a gene: 9. CDR1 and CDR2 from the germline V gene are SGHVS and FQNEAQ. CDR3: CASSPRTSGSRADTQYF. The sequenced CDR3 bases are TGTGCCAGCAGCCCTCGGACTAGCGGGAGTAGAGCAGATACG.

This clone has ten or more counts. The observed sequence ends 3 residues before the CDR3 terminus, with the missing tail filled in from the germline J gene. J is TRBJ2-5 and V is TRBV6-2 or TRBV6-3, with D uncertain. Trimming pared 5 bases from V and 4 bases from J, leaving 20 bases between. CDR3 length equals 16 residues. From germline, CDR1 is MNHEY and CDR2 SVGEGT. The CDR3 loop is CASSPTAKGRLETQYF. The CDR3 bases that were read are TGTGCCAGCAGTCCTACAGCAAAGGGTCGATTAGAGACC.

This clone was detected ten times or more. The read ends 3 residues before the CDR3 terminus; that terminus is restored from the germline J gene. The V and J genes are TRBV4-2 and TRBJ2-3; D gene ambiguous. Germline V gene data show CDR1 as LGHNA and CDR2 as YNFKEQ. CDR3 length: 13 residues. V shed 0 bases and J shed 6 bases, with 7 bases lying between them. CDR3 DNA, as far as it was read: TGTGCCAGCAGCCAAGATATGAGGGATACG. Its translation is CASSQDMRDT. The entire CDR3 sequence reads CASSQDMRDTQYF.

With regard to this clone: The sequenced fragment ends 3 residues before the CDR3 boundary, so the rest is inferred from the germline J gene. The V call is TRBV30, the J call TRBJ1-2; TRBD1 matches 7 bases. This CDR3 is built from 14 residues. Germline V gene lookup returns CDR1 GTSNPN and CDR2 SVGIG (reference sequence). The covered CDR3 bases are TGTGCCTGGAAGGGACAGTGGAGCTCCTACGAC. It specifies CAWKGQWSSYD. The CDR3, in full, reads CAWKGQWSSYDYTF.